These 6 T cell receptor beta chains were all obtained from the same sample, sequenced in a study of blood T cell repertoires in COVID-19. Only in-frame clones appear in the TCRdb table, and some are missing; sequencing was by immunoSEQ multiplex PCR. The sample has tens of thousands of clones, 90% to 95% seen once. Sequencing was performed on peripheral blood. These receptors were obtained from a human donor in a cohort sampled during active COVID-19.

This CDR3 is CASSSTSGGVETQYF. For the CDR3, the DNA is TGTGCCAGCAGCTCGACTAGCGGGGGTGTGGAGACCCAGTACTTC. The V gene is TRBV7-2, the J gene TRBJ2-5; 12 nucleotides match TRBD2. The CDR3 has 15 residues. Germline-derived CDR1 and CDR2 are SGHTA and FQGNSA. V lost 4 bases and J lost 5; bases outside the gene matches: 5.

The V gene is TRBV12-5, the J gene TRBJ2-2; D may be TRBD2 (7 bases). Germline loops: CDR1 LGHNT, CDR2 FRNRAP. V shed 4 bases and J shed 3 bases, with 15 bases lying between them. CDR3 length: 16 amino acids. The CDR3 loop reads CASGSPRGADTGELFF. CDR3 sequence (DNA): TGTGCTAGTGGTTCCCCTCGGGGGGCCGACACCGGGGAGCTGTTTTTT.

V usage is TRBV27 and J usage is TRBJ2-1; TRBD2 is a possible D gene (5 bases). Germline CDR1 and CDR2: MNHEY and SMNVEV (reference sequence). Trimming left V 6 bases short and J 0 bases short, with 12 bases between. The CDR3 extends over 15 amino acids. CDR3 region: CASSSFRDSYNEQFF. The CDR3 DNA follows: TGTGCCAGCAGCAGTTTCCGGGACTCCTACAATGAGCAGTTCTTC.

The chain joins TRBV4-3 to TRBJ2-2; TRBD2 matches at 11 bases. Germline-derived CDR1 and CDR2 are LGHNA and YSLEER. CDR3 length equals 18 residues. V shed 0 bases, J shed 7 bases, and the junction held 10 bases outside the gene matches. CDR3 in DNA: TGCGCCAGCAGCCAAGATAGGGGGACTAGCGGACGAGGCGGGGAGCTGTTTTTT. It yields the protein CASSQDRGTSGRGGELFF.

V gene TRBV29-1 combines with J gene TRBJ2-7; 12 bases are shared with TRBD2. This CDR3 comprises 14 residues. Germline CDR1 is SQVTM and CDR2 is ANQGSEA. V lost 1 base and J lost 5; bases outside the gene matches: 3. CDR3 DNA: TGCAGCGTTGAAGTCCCTAGCGGGGGGGACGAGCAGTACTTC. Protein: CSVEVPSGGDEQYF.

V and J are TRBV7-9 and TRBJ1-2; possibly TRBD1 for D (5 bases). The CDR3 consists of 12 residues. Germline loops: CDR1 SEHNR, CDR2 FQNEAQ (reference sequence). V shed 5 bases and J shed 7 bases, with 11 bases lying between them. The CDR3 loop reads CASSNVQVGYTF. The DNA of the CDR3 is TGTGCCAGCAGCAACGTACAGGTTGGCTACACCTTC.